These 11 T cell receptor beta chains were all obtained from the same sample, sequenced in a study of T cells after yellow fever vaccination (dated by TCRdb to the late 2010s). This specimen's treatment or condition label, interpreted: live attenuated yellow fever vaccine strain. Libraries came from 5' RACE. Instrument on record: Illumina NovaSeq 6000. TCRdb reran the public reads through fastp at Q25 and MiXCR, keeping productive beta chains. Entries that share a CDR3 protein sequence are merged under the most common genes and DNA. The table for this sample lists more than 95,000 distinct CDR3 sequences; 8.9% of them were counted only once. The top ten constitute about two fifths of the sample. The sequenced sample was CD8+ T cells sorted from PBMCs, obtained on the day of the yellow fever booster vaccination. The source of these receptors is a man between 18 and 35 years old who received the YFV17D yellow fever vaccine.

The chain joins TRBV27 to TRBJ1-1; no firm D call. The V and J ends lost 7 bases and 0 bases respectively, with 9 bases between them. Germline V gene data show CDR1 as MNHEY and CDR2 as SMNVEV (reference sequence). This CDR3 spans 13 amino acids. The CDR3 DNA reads TGTGCCAGCACTCCCGGGGTGAACACTGAAGCTTTCTTT. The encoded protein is CASTPGVNTEAFF.

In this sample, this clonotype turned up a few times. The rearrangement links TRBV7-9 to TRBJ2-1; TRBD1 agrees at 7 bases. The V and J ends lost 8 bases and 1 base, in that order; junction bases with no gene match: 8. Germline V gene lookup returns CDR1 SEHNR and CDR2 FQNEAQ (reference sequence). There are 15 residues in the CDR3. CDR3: CASETGQMSYNEQFF. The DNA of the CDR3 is TGTGCCAGCGAGACGGGACAGATGTCCTACAATGAGCAGTTCTTC.

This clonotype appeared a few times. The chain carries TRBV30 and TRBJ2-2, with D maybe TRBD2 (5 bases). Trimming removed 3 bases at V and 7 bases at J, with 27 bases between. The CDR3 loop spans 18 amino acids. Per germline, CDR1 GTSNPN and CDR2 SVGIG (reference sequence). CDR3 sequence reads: CAWSALVSRGLLGGELFF. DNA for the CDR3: TGTGCCTGGAGCGCCCTCGTCTCTAGAGGGCTATTGGGCGGGGAGCTGTTTTTT.

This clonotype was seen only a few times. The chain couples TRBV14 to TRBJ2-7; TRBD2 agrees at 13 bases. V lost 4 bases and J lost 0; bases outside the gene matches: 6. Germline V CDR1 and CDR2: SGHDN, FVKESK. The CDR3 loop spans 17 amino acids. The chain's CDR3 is CASSLTSGGMSSYEQYF. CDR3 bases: TGTGCCAGCAGCCTGACTAGCGGGGGGATGAGCTCCTACGAGCAGTACTTC.

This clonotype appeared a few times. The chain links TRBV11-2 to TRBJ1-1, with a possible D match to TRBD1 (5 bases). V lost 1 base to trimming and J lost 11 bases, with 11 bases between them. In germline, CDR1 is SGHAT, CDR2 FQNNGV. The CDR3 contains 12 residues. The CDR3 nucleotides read TGTGCCAGCAGCTTAGTGCCCCGGGGGGCTTTCTTT. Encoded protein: CASSLVPRGAFF.

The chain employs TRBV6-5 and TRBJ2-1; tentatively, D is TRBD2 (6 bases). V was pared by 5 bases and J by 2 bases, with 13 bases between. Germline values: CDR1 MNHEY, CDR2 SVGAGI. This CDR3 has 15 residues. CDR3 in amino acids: CASSPGTSTYNEQFF. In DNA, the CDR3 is TGTGCCAGCAGTCCTGGGACTTCTACCTACAATGAGCAGTTCTTC.

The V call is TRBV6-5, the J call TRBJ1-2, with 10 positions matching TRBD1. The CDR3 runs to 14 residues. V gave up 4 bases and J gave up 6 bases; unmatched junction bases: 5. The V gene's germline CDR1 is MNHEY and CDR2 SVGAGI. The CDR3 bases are TGTGCCAGCAGTTTCCCTGGACAGGGGGATGGCTACACCTTC. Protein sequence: CASSFPGQGDGYTF.

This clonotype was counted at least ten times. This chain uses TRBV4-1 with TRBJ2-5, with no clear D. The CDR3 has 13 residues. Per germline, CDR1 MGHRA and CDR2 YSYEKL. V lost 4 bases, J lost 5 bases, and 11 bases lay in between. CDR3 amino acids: CASSPPVLETQYF. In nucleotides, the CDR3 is TGCGCCAGCAGCCCCCCGGTTCTGGAGACCCAGTACTTC.

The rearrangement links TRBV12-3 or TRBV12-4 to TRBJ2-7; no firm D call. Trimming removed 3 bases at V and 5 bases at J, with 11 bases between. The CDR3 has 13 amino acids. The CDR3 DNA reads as TGTGCCAGCAGTTTCCCGGGTTCCCACGAGCAGTACTTC. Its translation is CASSFPGSHEQYF.

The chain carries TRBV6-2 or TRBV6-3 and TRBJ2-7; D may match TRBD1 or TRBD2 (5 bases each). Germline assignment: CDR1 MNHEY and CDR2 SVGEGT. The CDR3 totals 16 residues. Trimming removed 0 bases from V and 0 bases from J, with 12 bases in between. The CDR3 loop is CASSYSSTRGSYEQYV. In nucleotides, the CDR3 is TGTGCCAGCAGTTACTCCTCTACGAGGGGCTCCTACGAGCAGTACGTC.

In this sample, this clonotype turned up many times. Written as DNA, the CDR3 is TGTGCCAGCAGTGAAAAGGAAGGCTATGGCTACACCTTC. The encoded protein is CASSEKEGYGYTF. The chain is built from TRBV2 and TRBJ1-2; D ambiguous. This CDR3 has 13 amino acids. The germline CDR1 and CDR2 sequences are SNHLY and FYNNEI. Trimming removed 2 bases from V and 4 bases from J, with 8 bases in between. Full variable domain (missing parts from reference TRBV2 and TRBJ1-2): EPEVTQTPSHQVTQMGQEVILRCVPISNHLYFYWYRQILGQKVEFLVSFYNNEISEKSEIFDDQFSVERPDGSNFTLKIRSTKLEDSAMYFCASSEKEGYGYTFGSGTRLTVV.